This TCR beta chain is drawn from a study of T cell responses to AZD1222 COVID-19 vaccine. The repertoire was sequenced with immunoSEQ multiplex PCR; TCRdb's copy has only in-frame clones and lacks some. Among roughly 150,000 clones listed, roughly 87% were seen once. V was trimmed by 4 bases and J by 0 bases, leaving 7 bases between them. Germline lookup yields CDR1 SGHTA and CDR2 FQGNSA. This CDR3 has 15 residues. The receptor was derived from an adult who received the AZD1222 COVID-19 vaccine. Here the sequenced sample was peripheral blood, taken 28 days after the second AZD1222 dose. The chain combines TRBV7-2 with TRBJ1-6; D remains ambiguous. CDR3 sequence reads: CASSSYSSYNSPLHF. The CDR3 nucleotides read TGTGCCAGCAGCTCCTACAGCTCCTATAATTCACCCCTCCACTTT.